One sample yielded the 5 T cell receptor beta chains listed below, sequenced in a study of beta chain features in type 1 diabetes. The study, taken as a whole, reports: TCRB CDR3s were moderately but significantly shorter in Type 1 diabetes patients in all four CD4+ subsets.

No antigen has been identified for these receptors. Every bit of the isolated RNA underwent reverse transcription, so sequencing read expressed TCRB transcripts. Using immunoSEQ multiplex PCR, the repertoire was profiled, and TCRdb retains in-frame clones only, with some absent. The table lists around 160,000 clones, around 9% of them singletons, with about 0.75% in the top ten. The sample comprised central memory CD4+ T cells from blood. The receptors were sampled from a woman in her twenties or thirties with type 1 diabetes.

The chain carries TRBV29-1 and TRBJ2-1; no reliable D call. This CDR3 spans 16 amino acids. Trimming stripped 0 bases from V and 0 bases from J, with 12 bases between. Germline assignment: CDR1 SQVTM and CDR2 ANQGSEA. DNA for the CDR3: TGCAGCGTTGAAGAGGCGCAGGTCAGCTCCTACAATGAGCAGTTCTTC. Protein product: CSVEEAQVSSYNEQFF.

A word on this clone: A junction end diverges from the germline sequence, so it may reflect a read error. The CDR3 DNA reads TGTGCCAGCAGTTGGGGCAGGGGCGCTGGGGCCAACGTCCTGACTTTC. As protein: CASSWGRGAGANVLTF. The chain combines TRBV10-3 with TRBJ2-6; D might be TRBD1 (6 bases). The CDR3 loop spans 16 amino acids. Germline assignment: CDR1 ENHRY and CDR2 SYGVKD.

The rearrangement links TRBV2 to TRBJ2-7; 10 bases agree with TRBD2. Looked up from germline, CDR1 is SNHLY and CDR2 is FYNNEI. The junction had 6 bases not matched to a gene; V was cut back by 7 bases and J by 6 bases. The CDR3 consists of 13 residues. This CDR3 is CASILAGASEQYF. The CDR3 DNA is TGTGCCAGCATCCTAGCGGGAGCTAGCGAGCAGTACTTC.

This clone was seen a handful of times. The chain combines TRBV11-3 with TRBJ2-7, with D tentatively TRBD2 (5 bases). The V gene lost 5 bases and the J gene lost 1 base, with 12 bases spanning the gap. Germline lookup yields CDR1 SGHNT and CDR2 YENEEA. The CDR3 is made up of 14 amino acids. The CDR3 coding sequence is TGTGCCAGCAGCCCGTCCGGGGAGTCCTACGAGCAGTACTTC. Its protein is CASSPSGESYEQYF.

This clone was counted a few times. The chain combines TRBV10-2 with TRBJ2-7; 9 bases are shared with TRBD2. Germline-derived CDR1 and CDR2 are WSHSY and SAAADI. The CDR3 has 15 residues. V lost 5 bases to trimming and J lost 0 bases; unmatched junction nucleotides: 5. CDR3 sequence reads: CASSPGLASSYEQYF. In DNA form, the CDR3 reads TGCGCCAGCAGTCCGGGACTAGCCTCCTCCTACGAGCAGTACTTC.